This entry lists 3 T cell receptor beta chains sequenced from one sample in a study of blood T cells in healthy people across ages. For the second PCR, which ran for 7 to 11 cycles, a sample-barcoded 5' primer and a J-beta primer mix were used. MiXCR was run by TCRdb on the 5' RACE reads, yielding one entry per CDR3 protein. The table has roughly 1,100,000 distinct CDR3 sequences, around 25% seen once. The same specimen was also included in a second study, on T cells of mothers and their children.

Sequenced sample: blood. The receptors shown here come from a girl aged 2-15 years in good health.

This chain joins TRBV7-6 and TRBJ1-4, with D maybe TRBD1 (5 bases). There are 15 residues in the CDR3. V lost 4 bases and J 0 bases, leaving 9 bases between the germline ends. Looked up from germline, CDR1 is SGHVS and CDR2 is FNYEAQ. CDR3 in DNA: TGTGCCAGCAGCTCCCTGGGGGCAACTAATGAAAAACTGTTTTTT. This translates into CASSSLGATNEKLFF.

The chain employs TRBV4-1 and TRBJ1-5, with unresolved D. Trimming shortened V by 2 bases and J by 0 bases, and 5 bases separated the two germline ends. The germline V gene encodes CDR1 MGHRA and CDR2 YSYEKL. The CDR3 is 14 residues long. The CDR3 sequence: CASSQINSNQPQHF. The CDR3 nucleotides are TGCGCCAGCAGCCAAATAAATAGCAATCAGCCCCAGCATTTT.

The CDR3: CASSYGLAGNEQFF. The CDR3 DNA sequence: TGTGCCAGCAGTTACGGACTAGCGGGGAATGAGCAGTTCTTC. The J gene is TRBJ2-1, the V gene TRBV6-6; 12 bases are a match to TRBD2. CDR1 and CDR2 from the germline V gene are MNHNY and SVGAGI (reference sequence). Trimming removed 2 bases from V and 7 bases from J; junction bases left unmatched: 0. The CDR3 covers 14 residues.